This T cell receptor beta chain was recorded in a study of metastatic and nonmetastatic thyroid tumors. In the study overall: Repertoires from malignant and benign thyroid patients were compared across blood and tumor or nodule tissue.

Study-wide results and caveats: Malignant thyroid tumors reportedly exceeded benign nodules significantly in TCR beta diversity, with the difference appearing in blood and tumor.

Treatment of any kind had been given to no patient before thyroid surgery. Per the authors' pipeline: A classifier for distant metastasis in papillary thyroid cancer was constructed using CDR3 differences observed across clinicopathological groups. TCRdb reprocessed the PCR reads via MiXCR. TCRdb's processing, not the authors', yielded these V and J calls. The sample lists 15,000 to 20,000 clones, over 20% occurring once. Germline V gene lookup returns CDR1 ENHRY and CDR2 SYGVKD. The CDR3 has 15 residues. Deletions cut 0 bases from V and 5 bases from J, with 13 bases between. This clone occurred a few times. What it binds is unknown.

This chain uses TRBV10-3 with TRBJ1-2, with D perhaps matching TRBD1 (6 bases). The origin of this receptor is a female donor with papillary thyroid cancer or a benign thyroid nodule (not recorded which). Some clones in this sample may be carry-over from other donors' samples. The sequenced material came from tumor tissue. CDR3 sequence: CAISESRDTVYGYTF. For the CDR3, the DNA is TGTGCCATCAGTGAGTCTAGGGACACCGTTTATGGCTACACCTTC.